Detailed here is one T cell receptor (beta chain). Its cognate antigen is unknown. Treatment meaning: oral pan-JAK inhibitor, 5-10 mg twice daily. Separation by sorting yielded CD4+ and CD8+ T cells from PBMCs. The record originates from a study of CD8+ T cells in alopecia areata. The study, taken as a whole, reports: Many of the expanded lesional clones endured in scalp and blood while on tofacitinib.

Extracted from the samples, RNA was reverse transcribed into cDNA to serve as the sequencing template. TCRdb's table, derived via immunoSEQ multiplex PCR, lists solely in-frame clones and lacks some. Here the sample spans some 200,000 clones, 50% to 60% being singletons. V lost 0 bases and J lost 7, with 13 bases in between. The CDR3 extends over 14 amino acids. Germline-derived CDR1 and CDR2 are SGDLS and YYNGEE. The TCR was taken from a human donor with alopecia areata. Here the sequenced sample was CD4+ T cells sorted from blood, taken at week 4, from a patient treated with tofacitinib. This chain links TRBV9 with TRBJ1-2; tentative D call: TRBD1 (5 bases). CDR3 bases: TGTGCCAGCAGCGTAGATTTGGGGGTGGCTGGCTACACCTTC. It translates to CASSVDLGVAGYTF.